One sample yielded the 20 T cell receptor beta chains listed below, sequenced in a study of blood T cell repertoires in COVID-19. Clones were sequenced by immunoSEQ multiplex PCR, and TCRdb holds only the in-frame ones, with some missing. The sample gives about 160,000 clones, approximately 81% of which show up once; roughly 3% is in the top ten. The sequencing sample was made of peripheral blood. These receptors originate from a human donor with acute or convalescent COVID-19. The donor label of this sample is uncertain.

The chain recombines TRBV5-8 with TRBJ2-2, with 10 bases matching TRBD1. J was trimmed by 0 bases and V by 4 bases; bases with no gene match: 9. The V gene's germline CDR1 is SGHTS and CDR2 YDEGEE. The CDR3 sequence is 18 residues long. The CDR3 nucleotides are TGTGCCAGCAGCCCTCTCCCGGGACAGGGGTCGAACACCGGGGAGCTGTTTTTT. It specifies CASSPLPGQGSNTGELFF.

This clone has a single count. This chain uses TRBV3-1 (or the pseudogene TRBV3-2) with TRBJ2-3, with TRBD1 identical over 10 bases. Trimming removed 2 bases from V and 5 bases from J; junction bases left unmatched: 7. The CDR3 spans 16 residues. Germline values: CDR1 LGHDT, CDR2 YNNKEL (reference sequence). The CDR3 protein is CASSQMRTGGEDTQYF. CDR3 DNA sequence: TGTGCCAGCAGCCAAATGCGGACAGGGGGGGAAGATACGCAGTATTTT.

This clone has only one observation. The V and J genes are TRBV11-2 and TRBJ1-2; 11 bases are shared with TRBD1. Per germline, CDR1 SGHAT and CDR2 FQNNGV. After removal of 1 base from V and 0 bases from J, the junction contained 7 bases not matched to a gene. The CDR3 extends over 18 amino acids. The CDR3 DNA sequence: TGTGCCAGCAGCTTAGCCGCGGGGACAGGGGGTACTAACTATGGCTACACCTTC. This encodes CASSLAAGTGGTNYGYTF.

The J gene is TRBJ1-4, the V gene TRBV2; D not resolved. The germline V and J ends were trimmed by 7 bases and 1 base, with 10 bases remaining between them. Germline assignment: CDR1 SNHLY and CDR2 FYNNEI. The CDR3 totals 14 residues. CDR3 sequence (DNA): TGTGCCAGCATGGCGGCCGAAACTAATGAAAAACTGTTTTTT. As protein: CASMAAETNEKLFF.

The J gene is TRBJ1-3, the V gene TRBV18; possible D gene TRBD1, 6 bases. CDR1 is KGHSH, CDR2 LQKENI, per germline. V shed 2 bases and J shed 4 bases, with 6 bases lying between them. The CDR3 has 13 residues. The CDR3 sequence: CASSPGQGNTIYF. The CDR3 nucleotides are TGTGCCAGCTCACCAGGACAGGGAAACACCATATATTTT. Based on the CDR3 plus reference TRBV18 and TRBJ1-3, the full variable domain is NAGVMQNPRHLVRRRGQEARLRCSPMKGHSHVYWYRQLPEEGLKFMVYLQKENIIDESGMPKERFSAEFPKEGPSILRIQQVVRGDSAAYFCASSPGQGNTIYFGEGSWLTVV.

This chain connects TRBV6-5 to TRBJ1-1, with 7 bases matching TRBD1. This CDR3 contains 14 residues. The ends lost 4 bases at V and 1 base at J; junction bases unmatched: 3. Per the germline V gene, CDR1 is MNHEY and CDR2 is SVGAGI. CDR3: CASSLQGSNTEAFF. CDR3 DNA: TGTGCCAGCAGTTTACAGGGGTCGAACACTGAAGCTTTCTTT.

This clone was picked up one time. CDR3 coding DNA: TGTGCCAGCAGCGTAGCGATGGGCAGCCACACCGGGGAGCTGTTTTTT. Translating gives CASSVAMGSHTGELFF. The rearrangement joins TRBV9 to TRBJ2-2; the D is unclear. V was trimmed by 0 bases and J by 3 bases, leaving 12 bases between them. The CDR3 contains 16 residues. Germline CDR1 is SGDLS and CDR2 is YYNGEE. Looking up the rest from reference TRBV9 and TRBJ2-2 gives the full variable domain: DSGVTQTPKHLITATGQRVTLRCSPRSGDLSVYWYQQSLDQGLQFLIQYYNGEERAKGNILERFSAQQFPDLHSELNLSSLELGDSALYFCASSVAMGSHTGELFFGEGSRLTVL.

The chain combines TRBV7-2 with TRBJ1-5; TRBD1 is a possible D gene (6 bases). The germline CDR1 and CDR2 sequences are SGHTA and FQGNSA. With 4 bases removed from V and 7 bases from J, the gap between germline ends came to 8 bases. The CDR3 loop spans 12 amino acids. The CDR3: CASSSRGQPQHF. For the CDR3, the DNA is TGTGCCAGCAGCTCCAGGGGCCAGCCCCAGCATTTT.

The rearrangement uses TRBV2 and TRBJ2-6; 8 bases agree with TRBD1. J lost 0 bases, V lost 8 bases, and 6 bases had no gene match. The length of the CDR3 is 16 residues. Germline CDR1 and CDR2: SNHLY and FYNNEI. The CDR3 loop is CASGGTGISGANVLTF. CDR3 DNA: TGTGCCAGCGGTGGGACAGGAATCTCTGGGGCCAACGTCCTGACTTTC.

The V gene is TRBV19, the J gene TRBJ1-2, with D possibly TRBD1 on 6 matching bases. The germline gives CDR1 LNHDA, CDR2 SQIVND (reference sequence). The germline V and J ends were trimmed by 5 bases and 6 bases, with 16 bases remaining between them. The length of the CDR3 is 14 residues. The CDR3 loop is CASSVETGPNGYTF. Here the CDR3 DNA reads TGTGCCAGTAGTGTCGAAACAGGGCCTAATGGCTACACCTTC.

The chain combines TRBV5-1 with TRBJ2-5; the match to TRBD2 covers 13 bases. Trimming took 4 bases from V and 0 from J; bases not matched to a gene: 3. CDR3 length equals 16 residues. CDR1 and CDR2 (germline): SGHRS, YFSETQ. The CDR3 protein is CASSLGLAGNQETQYF. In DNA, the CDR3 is TGCGCCAGCAGCCTGGGACTAGCGGGGAACCAAGAGACCCAGTACTTC.

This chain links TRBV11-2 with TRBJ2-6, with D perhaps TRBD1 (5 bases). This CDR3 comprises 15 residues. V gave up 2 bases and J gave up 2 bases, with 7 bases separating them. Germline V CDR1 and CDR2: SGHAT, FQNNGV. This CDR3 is CASSLSGPGANVLTF. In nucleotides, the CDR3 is TGTGCCAGCAGCTTATCAGGGCCTGGGGCCAACGTCCTGACTTTC.

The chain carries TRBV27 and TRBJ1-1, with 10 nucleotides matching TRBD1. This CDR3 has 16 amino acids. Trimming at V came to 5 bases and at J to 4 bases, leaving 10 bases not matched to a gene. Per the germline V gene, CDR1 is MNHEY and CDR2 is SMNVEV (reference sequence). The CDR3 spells CASSLQTGGRGTEAFF. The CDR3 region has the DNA TGTGCCAGCAGTCTACAGACAGGGGGCAGAGGCACTGAAGCTTTCTTT.

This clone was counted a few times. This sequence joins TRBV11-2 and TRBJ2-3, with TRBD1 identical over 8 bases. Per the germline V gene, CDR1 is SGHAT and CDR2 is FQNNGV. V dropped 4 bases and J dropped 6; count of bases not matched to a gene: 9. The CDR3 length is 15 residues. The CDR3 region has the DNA TGTGCCAGCAGCTCTACCCGACAGGGGAGGGATACGCAGTATTTT. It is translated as CASSSTRQGRDTQYF.

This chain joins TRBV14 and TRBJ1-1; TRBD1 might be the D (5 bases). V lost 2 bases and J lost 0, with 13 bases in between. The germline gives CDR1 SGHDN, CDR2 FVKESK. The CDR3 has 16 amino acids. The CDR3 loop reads CASSQQWGGLNTEAFF. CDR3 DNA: TGTGCCAGCAGCCAACAGTGGGGCGGTTTGAACACTGAAGCTTTCTTT.

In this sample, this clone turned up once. The CDR3 reads CASSTTDSNQPQHF. The DNA of the CDR3 is TGTGCCAGTAGTACAACAGATAGCAATCAGCCCCAGCATTTT. This chain uses TRBV19 with TRBJ1-5; D uncertain. CDR3 length equals 14 residues. CDR1 and CDR2 (germline): LNHDA, SQIVND (reference sequence). The ends were cut back, 4 bases at V and 0 bases at J, with 7 bases in the middle.

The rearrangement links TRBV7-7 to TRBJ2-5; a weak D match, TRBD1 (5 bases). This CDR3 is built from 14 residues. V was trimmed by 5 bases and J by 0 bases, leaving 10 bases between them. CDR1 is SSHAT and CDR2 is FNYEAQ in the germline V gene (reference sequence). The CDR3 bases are TGTGCCAGCAGCGTCTCAGGGCACCAAGAGACCCAGTACTTC. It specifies CASSVSGHQETQYF.

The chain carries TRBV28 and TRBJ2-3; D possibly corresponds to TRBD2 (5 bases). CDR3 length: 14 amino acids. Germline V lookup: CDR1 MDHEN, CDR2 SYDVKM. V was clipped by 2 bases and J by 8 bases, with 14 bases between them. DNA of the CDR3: TGTGCCAGCAGTTTACCCCTCTATGGAGGTACGCAGTATTTT. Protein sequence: CASSLPLYGGTQYF.

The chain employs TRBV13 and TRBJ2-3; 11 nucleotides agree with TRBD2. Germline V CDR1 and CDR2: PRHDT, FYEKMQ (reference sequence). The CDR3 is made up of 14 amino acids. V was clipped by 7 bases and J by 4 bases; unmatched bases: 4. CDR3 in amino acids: CASTRLAGSDTQYF. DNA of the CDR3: TGTGCCAGCACACGACTAGCGGGGTCAGATACGCAGTATTTT. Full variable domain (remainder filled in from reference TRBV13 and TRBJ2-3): AAGVIQSPRHLIKEKRETATLKCYPIPRHDTVYWYQQGPGQDPQFLISFYEKMQSDKGSIPDRFSAQQFSDYHSELNMSSLELGDSALYFCASTRLAGSDTQYFGPGTRLTVL.

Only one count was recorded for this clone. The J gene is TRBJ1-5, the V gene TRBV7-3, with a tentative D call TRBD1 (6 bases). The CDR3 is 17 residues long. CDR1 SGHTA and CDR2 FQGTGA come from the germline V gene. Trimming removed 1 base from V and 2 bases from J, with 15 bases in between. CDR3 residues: CASSLIGQGYGNQPQHF. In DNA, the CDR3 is TGTGCCAGCAGCTTAATAGGGCAGGGGTACGGCAATCAGCCCCAGCATTTT.